This TCR beta chain is from a study of T cells in women clearing cervical HPV infection. As for the study in general: Blood came at first lesion visit for cases, post-clearance for controls. Regarding the study as a whole: CIN3+ cases had significantly higher TCR repertoire richness than controls, but evenness did not differ.

The CDR3 covers 14 residues. Per the germline V gene, CDR1 is KGHSH and CDR2 is LQKENI. Profiling relied on immunoSEQ multiplex PCR, and the TCRdb table lists in-frame clones only, not all of them. In all, the sample yields under 50,000 clones. With respect to this clone: What it binds is not known. The CDR3 end is not reached by the read, which stops 3 residues before it; the germline J gene fills it in.

Material for sequencing was blood buffy coat. This sequence originates from a woman between 18 and 70 years old with a cervical HPV16 infection that either progressed to CIN3+ or cleared (not recorded which). V gene TRBV18 combines with J gene TRBJ2-4; 10 bases are shared with TRBD1. The CDR3 loop is CASSPRDRGSGQYF. The covered CDR3 bases are TGTGCCAGCTCACCTCGGGACAGGGGCTCTGGT.